One and the same sample provided the 30 T cell receptor beta chains below, sequenced in a study of blood T cell repertoires in COVID-19. Profiling relied on immunoSEQ multiplex PCR, and the TCRdb table lists in-frame clones only, not all of them. The data hold around 370,000 clones, with around 86% observed a single time. The sequenced sample consisted of peripheral blood. The receptor set was obtained from a woman aged 45 to 65 with COVID-19, enrolled during active disease.

The chain recombines TRBV25-1 with TRBJ2-2; the D gene is possibly TRBD1 (6 bases). This CDR3 is 16 amino acids long. Germline loops: CDR1 MGHDK, CDR2 SYGVNS. Trimming removed 10 bases at V and 6 bases at J, with 24 bases between. The CDR3 here is CAKPIHRAVYPGELFF. In DNA form, the CDR3 reads TGTGCCAAACCCATACACAGGGCGGTTTACCCCGGGGAGCTGTTTTTT.

The gene calls are TRBV9 and TRBJ1-1; tentatively, D is TRBD1 (5 bases). Per the germline V gene, CDR1 is SGDLS and CDR2 is YYNGEE. Trimming left V 0 bases short and J 0 bases short, with 9 bases between. The CDR3 totals 15 residues. The CDR3, as DNA: TGTGCCAGCAGCGTAGACGGCAGGGTGAACACTGAAGCTTTCTTT. Translation gives CASSVDGRVNTEAFF.

The chain links TRBV19 to TRBJ2-5; D perhaps matches TRBD1 (5 bases). V lost 6 bases, J lost 2 bases, and 13 bases lay in between. The germline CDR1 and CDR2 sequences are LNHDA and SQIVND (reference sequence). This CDR3 has 14 residues. The CDR3 nucleotides read TGTGCCAGTAGCCAGGCACAGGCACAAGAGACCCAGTACTTC. Translation: CASSQAQAQETQYF.

J is TRBJ1-5 and V is TRBV5-1; D ambiguous. The CDR3 is 15 amino acids. Germline V CDR1 and CDR2: SGHRS, YFSETQ. V gave up 0 bases and J gave up 7 bases, with 14 bases separating them. This chain's CDR3 is CASSLGPDSGQPQHF. Written as DNA, the CDR3 is TGCGCCAGCAGCTTGGGGCCGGACTCCGGACAGCCCCAGCATTTT.

The chain uses TRBV3-1 (or the pseudogene TRBV3-2) and TRBJ2-5, with 9 bases fitting TRBD1. CDR3 length: 15 residues. The V gene end was trimmed by 8 bases and the J gene end by 4 bases; junction bases not matched to a gene: 11. Germline loops: CDR1 LGHDT, CDR2 YNNKEL (reference sequence). The CDR3 DNA follows: TGTGCCAGCCGAGACGAGACAGGGGGTGCAGAGACCCAGTACTTC. Translated: CASRDETGGAETQYF.

The V gene is TRBV30, the J gene TRBJ1-2; 7 bases fit TRBD1. Germline V gene lookup returns CDR1 GTSNPN and CDR2 SVGIG (reference sequence). The CDR3 runs 14 residues. After removal of 3 bases from V and 4 bases from J, the junction contained 8 bases not matched to a gene. The CDR3 bases are TGTGCCTGGAGGAGGACAGGCGTTTTCTATGGCTACACCTTC. The encoded protein is CAWRRTGVFYGYTF.

The V and J genes are TRBV6-5 and TRBJ2-5; 9 nucleotides line up with TRBD1. CDR1 MNHEY and CDR2 SVGAGI come from the germline V gene. The CDR3 is made up of 13 amino acids. The J segment lost 5 bases and the V segment lost 6 bases, leaving 4 bases of the junction unmatched. CDR3 coding DNA: TGTGCCAGCAGCCTACAGGGGGCGGAGACCCAGTACTTC. Residues: CASSLQGAETQYF.

CDR3 protein: CASSQSHTGDDSTDTQYF. The CDR3 coding sequence is TGCGCCAGCAGTCAATCGCATACAGGGGACGATAGCACAGATACGCAGTATTTT. This chain connects TRBV23-1 to TRBJ2-3; 7 bases align to TRBD1. TRBV23-1 is known as an ORF, though its function is uncertain. After removal of 0 bases from V and 0 bases from J, the junction contained 9 bases not matched to a gene. CDR3 length: 18 residues.

This clone was found once. V gene TRBV14 combines with J gene TRBJ1-1; weak D call: TRBD1 (5 bases). The germline V gene has CDR1 SGHDN and CDR2 FVKESK. The V end lost 0 bases, the J end lost 0 bases, and 17 bases lay between the germline ends. This CDR3 is built from 18 residues. CDR3 loop: CASSQDRGPGGVNTEAFF. The CDR3 region has the DNA TGTGCCAGCAGCCAAGATCGGGGCCCGGGAGGGGTGAACACTGAAGCTTTCTTT.

The V gene is TRBV7-2, the J gene TRBJ2-7; 7 bases line up with TRBD1. This CDR3 spans 15 amino acids. Germline V gives CDR1 SGHTA, CDR2 FQGNSA. With 5 bases clipped from V and 0 bases from J, the junction kept 7 bases outside the gene matches. The CDR3: CASSQGQRSSYEQYF. The CDR3 DNA sequence: TGTGCCAGCAGCCAGGGACAGCGGAGCTCCTACGAGCAGTACTTC.

The V and J genes are TRBV18 and TRBJ2-3; TRBD1 matches 7 bases. V was pared by 0 bases and J by 1 base, with 4 bases of the junction left unmatched. This CDR3 is 16 amino acids long. CDR1 is KGHSH and CDR2 is LQKENI in the germline V gene. The CDR3 region has the DNA TGTGCCAGCTCACCACCCAACAGGGGTGGCACAGATACGCAGTATTTT. Amino acids: CASSPPNRGGTDTQYF.

The chain is built from TRBV24-1 and TRBJ2-1; 9 nucleotides line up with TRBD1. The germline CDR1 and CDR2 sequences are KGHDR and SFDVKD. The CDR3 extends over 16 amino acids. V was clipped by 6 bases and J by 0 bases; unmatched bases: 5. Written as DNA, the CDR3 is TGTGCCACCAGTTGGACAGGGGCTAGCTCCTACAATGAGCAGTTCTTC. Amino acids: CATSWTGASSYNEQFF.

This clone was seen only once. The genes are TRBV29-1 and TRBJ2-3; possible D gene TRBD2, 5 bases. Trimming removed 7 bases at V and 11 bases at J, with 25 bases between. The CDR3 totals 14 residues. Germline V gene data show CDR1 as SQVTM and CDR2 as ANQGSEA. The CDR3 region has the DNA TGCAGCGCTGCCTGGAGGCTCGTATCCCAAAGGCAGTATTTT. It encodes CSAAWRLVSQRQYF.

The V gene is TRBV7-2, the J gene TRBJ2-1, with D unclear. CDR1 and CDR2 from the germline V gene are SGHTA and FQGNSA. Trimming took off 6 bases at V and 0 bases at J, with 12 bases between the two ends. The CDR3 totals 15 residues. In nucleotides, the CDR3 is TGTGCCAGCAGGAAAACAGCAAGCTCCTACAATGAGCAGTTCTTC. It is translated as CASRKTASSYNEQFF.

The chain combines TRBV4-1 with TRBJ1-2, with D perhaps matching TRBD1 (5 bases). Germline assignment: CDR1 MGHRA and CDR2 YSYEKL. This CDR3 is 17 amino acids long. Trimming pared 0 bases from V and 5 bases from J, leaving 19 bases between. As DNA, the CDR3 is TGCGCCAGCAGCCAAGATGTATCCAGGGTAGGGGCTTATGGCTACACCTTC. Amino acid sequence: CASSQDVSRVGAYGYTF.

The chain uses TRBV2 and TRBJ1-1, with 8 nucleotides matching TRBD1. CDR1 and CDR2 from the germline V gene are SNHLY and FYNNEI. The CDR3 extends over 14 amino acids. V trimming: 5 bases; J trimming: 3 bases; junction bases outside the gene matches: 5. CDR3 protein: CASSYRGGDTEAFF. The CDR3 coding sequence is TGTGCCAGCAGTTACAGGGGGGGGGACACTGAAGCTTTCTTT.

This rearrangement joins TRBV10-1 to TRBJ2-2; D is possibly TRBD2 (5 bases). Germline lookup yields CDR1 WNHNN and CDR2 SYGVQD (reference sequence). Deletions cut 5 bases from V and 6 bases from J, with 10 bases between. This CDR3 contains 13 residues. The CDR3 nucleotides are TGCGCCAGCAGTCGAACTAGTCCCGGGGAGCTGTTTTTT. It yields the protein CASSRTSPGELFF.

This chain connects TRBV30 to TRBJ1-1, with D tentatively TRBD1 (6 bases). V was shortened by 4 bases and J by 4 bases, with 13 bases between the two germline ends. The CDR3 consists of 13 residues. Germline V CDR1 and CDR2: GTSNPN, SVGIG (reference sequence). CDR3 in amino acids: CAWMKGGSTEAFF. The CDR3 DNA sequence: TGTGCCTGGATGAAAGGGGGTAGCACTGAAGCTTTCTTT.

The chain carries TRBV11-3 and TRBJ2-1, with D possibly being TRBD1 (6 bases). The CDR3 spans 15 residues. Germline V gives CDR1 SGHNT, CDR2 YENEEA. V was trimmed by 6 bases and J by 9 bases, leaving 21 bases between them. CDR3 loop: CASRTQGLGLGEQFF. CDR3 in DNA: TGTGCCAGCAGGACACAGGGCCTAGGCCTTGGTGAGCAGTTCTTC.

Only one count was recorded for this clone. This chain joins TRBV7-9 and TRBJ2-1; no clear D. Trimming removed 3 bases from V and 13 bases from J, with 7 bases in between. This CDR3 comprises 10 residues. Germline CDR1 reads SEHNR; CDR2 reads FQNEAQ (reference sequence). The CDR3 sequence: CASSLVAQFF. The CDR3 DNA sequence: TGTGCCAGCAGCTTGGTAGCACAGTTCTTC.

The chain is built from TRBV6-5 and TRBJ1-2; D call uncertain. The germline V gene has CDR1 MNHEY and CDR2 SVGAGI. V was trimmed by 5 bases and J by 6 bases, leaving 10 bases between them. The CDR3 totals 12 residues. The CDR3 region is CASSTRRDGYTF. CDR3 sequence (DNA): TGTGCCAGCAGTACCCGTCGGGATGGCTACACCTTC.

This clone was picked up one time. Here the CDR3 reads CASSYPMTGAGYGYTF. The CDR3 DNA is TGTGCCAGCAGTTACCCTATGACAGGGGCGGGCTATGGCTACACCTTC. The rearrangement links TRBV6-5 to TRBJ1-2; 8 nucleotides agree with TRBD1. The CDR3 length is 16 residues. Germline V lookup: CDR1 MNHEY, CDR2 SVGAGI. The V segment lost 2 bases and the J segment 4 bases; nucleotides outside the gene matches: 9.

The V gene is TRBV4-3, the J gene TRBJ2-5; tentative D call: TRBD1 (6 bases). From germline, CDR1 is LGHNA and CDR2 YSLEER. V lost 0 bases, J lost 4 bases, and 12 bases lay in between. This CDR3 contains 15 residues. CDR3 nucleotide sequence: TGCGCCAGCAGCCAAGATTCAGGGGATGGAGAGACCCAGTACTTC. Translated: CASSQDSGDGETQYF.

The CDR3 DNA reads as TGTGCCAGCAGTCAGCTCCGTCCGGGACAGCACTACGAGCAGTACTTC. Protein product: CASSQLRPGQHYEQYF. The rearrangement links TRBV6-2 or TRBV6-3 to TRBJ2-7; 7 bases line up with TRBD1. V gave up 5 bases and J gave up 3 bases; unmatched junction bases: 13. CDR1 MNHEY and CDR2 SVGEGT come from the germline V gene. The CDR3 spans 16 residues.

This clone was seen a few times. V usage is TRBV12-5 and J usage is TRBJ1-5, with no clear D. The CDR3 loop spans 15 amino acids. Trimming took 5 bases from V and 7 from J, leaving 18 bases between them. Germline CDR1 reads LGHNT; CDR2 reads FRNRAP. The CDR3 DNA sequence: TGTGCTAGTGGTATCGGGAACGGCGGTGCCCAGCCCCAGCATTTT. This gives the protein CASGIGNGGAQPQHF.

V usage is TRBV7-3 and J usage is TRBJ1-1, with D unclear. CDR1 and CDR2 (germline): SGHTA, FQGTGA. Trimming pared 1 base from V and 0 bases from J, leaving 15 bases between. CDR3 length equals 17 residues. CDR3 residues: CASSLIGVGSLNTEAFF. The CDR3 DNA sequence: TGTGCCAGCAGCTTAATTGGGGTGGGGAGCTTGAACACTGAAGCTTTCTTT.

The chain couples TRBV3-1 (or the pseudogene TRBV3-2) to TRBJ2-1; 8 bases fit TRBD1. CDR1 LGHDT and CDR2 YNNKEL come from the germline V gene (reference sequence). This CDR3 comprises 13 residues. J was trimmed by 12 bases and V by 3 bases; bases with no gene match: 7. The CDR3 nucleotides are TGTGCCAGCAGCCAGAGCACCGGGACAGGGCAGTTCTTC. It translates to CASSQSTGTGQFF.

A remark on this clone: The conserved phenylalanine or tryptophan normally closing the CDR3 is absent here, so this likely arose from a read error. Because the CDR3's place on the DNA is in doubt, the DNA is left out and the CDR3 is given as listed by TCRdb. The V gene is TRBV6-9, the J gene TRBJ1-5. Germline V gives CDR1 MNHGY, CDR2 SVAAGI. From its first to its last residue, the CDR3 has 10 amino acids. CDR3 residues: CASSYRKTRA.

The genes are TRBV10-3 and TRBJ1-1, with D hard to call. Germline-derived CDR1 and CDR2 are ENHRY and SYGVKD. This CDR3 spans 14 amino acids. V was cut by 2 bases and J by 2 bases, with 9 bases left in between. The CDR3 DNA follows: TGTGCCATCAGTGAGGTCGGAGTAAACACTGAAGCTTTCTTT. As protein: CAISEVGVNTEAFF.

The gene calls are TRBV6-1 and TRBJ1-2, with D unresolved. The germline V gene has CDR1 MNHNS and CDR2 SASEGT. The CDR3 consists of 16 residues. Trimming removed 0 bases from V and 8 bases from J, with 19 bases in between. The CDR3 loop is CASSEATPSPAAGYTF. The CDR3 nucleotides are TGTGCCAGCAGTGAAGCTACACCTAGTCCGGCTGCGGGCTACACCTTC.